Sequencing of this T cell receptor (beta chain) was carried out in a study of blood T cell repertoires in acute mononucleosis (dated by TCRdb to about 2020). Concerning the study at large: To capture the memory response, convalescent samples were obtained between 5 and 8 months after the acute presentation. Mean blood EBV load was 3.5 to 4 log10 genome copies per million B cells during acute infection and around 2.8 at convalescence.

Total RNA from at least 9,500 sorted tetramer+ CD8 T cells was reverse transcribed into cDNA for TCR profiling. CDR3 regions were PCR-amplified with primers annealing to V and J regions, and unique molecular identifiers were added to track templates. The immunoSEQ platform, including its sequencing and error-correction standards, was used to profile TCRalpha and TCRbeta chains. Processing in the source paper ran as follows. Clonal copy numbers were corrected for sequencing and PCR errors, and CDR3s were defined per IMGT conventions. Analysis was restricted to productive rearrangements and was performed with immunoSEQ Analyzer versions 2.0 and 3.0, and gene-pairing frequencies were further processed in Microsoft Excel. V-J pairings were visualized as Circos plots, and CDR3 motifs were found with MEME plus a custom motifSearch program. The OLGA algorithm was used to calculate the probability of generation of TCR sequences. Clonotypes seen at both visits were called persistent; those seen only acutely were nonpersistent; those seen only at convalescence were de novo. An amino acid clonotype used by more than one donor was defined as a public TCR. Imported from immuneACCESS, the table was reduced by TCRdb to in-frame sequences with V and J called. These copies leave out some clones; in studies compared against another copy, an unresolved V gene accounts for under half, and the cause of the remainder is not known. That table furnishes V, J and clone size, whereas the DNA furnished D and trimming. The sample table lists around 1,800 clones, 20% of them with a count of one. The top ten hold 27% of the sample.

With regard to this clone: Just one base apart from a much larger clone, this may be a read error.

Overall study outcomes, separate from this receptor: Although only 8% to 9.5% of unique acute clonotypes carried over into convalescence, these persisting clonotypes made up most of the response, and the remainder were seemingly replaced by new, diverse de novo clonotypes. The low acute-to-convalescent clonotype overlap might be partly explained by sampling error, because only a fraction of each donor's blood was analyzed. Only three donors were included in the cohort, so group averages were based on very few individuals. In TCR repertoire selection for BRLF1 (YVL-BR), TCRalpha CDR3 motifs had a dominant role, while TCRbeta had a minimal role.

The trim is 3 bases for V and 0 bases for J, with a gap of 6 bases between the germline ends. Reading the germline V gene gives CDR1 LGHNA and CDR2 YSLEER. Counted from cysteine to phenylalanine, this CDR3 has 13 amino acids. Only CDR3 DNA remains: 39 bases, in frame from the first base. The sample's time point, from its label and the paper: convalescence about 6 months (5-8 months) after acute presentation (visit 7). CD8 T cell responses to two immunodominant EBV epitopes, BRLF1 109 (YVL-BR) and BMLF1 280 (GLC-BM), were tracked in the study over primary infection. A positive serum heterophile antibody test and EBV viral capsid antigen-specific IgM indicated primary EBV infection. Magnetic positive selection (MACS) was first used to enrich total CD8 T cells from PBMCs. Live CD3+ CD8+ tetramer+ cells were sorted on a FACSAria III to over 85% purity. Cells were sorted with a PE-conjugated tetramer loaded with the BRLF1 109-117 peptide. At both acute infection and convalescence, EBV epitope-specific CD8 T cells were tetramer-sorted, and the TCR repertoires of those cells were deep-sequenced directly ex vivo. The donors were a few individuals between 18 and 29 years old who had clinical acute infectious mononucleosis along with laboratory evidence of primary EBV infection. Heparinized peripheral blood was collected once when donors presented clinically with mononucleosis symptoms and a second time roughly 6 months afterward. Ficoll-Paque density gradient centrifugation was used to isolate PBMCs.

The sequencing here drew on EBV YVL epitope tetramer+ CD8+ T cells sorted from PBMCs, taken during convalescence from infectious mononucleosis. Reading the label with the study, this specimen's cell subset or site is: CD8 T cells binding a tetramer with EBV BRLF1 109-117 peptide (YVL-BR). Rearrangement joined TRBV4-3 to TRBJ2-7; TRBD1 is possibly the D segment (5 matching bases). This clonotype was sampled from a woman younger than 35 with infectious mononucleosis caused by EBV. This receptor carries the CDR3 CASSHRDSYEQYF. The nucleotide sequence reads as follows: TGCGCCAGCAGCCACAGGGACTCCTACGAGCAGTACTTC.